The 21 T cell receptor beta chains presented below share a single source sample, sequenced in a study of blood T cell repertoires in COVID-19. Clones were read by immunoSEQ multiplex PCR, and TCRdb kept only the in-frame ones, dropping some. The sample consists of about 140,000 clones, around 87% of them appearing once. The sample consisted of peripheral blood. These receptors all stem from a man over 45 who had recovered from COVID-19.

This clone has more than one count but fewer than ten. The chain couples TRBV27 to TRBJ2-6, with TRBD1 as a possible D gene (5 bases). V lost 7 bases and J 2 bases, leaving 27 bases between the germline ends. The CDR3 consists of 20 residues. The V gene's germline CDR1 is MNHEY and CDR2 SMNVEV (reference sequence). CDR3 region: CASMVMLSQVTLAGANVLTF. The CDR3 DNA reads TGTGCCAGCATGGTTATGCTGTCACAGGTGACACTTGCTGGGGCCAACGTCCTGACTTTC.

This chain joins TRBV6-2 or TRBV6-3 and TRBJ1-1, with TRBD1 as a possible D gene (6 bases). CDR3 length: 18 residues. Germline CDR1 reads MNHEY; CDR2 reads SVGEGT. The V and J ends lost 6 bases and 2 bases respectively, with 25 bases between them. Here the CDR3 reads CASSWTKTGIRLNTEAFF. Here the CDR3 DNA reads TGTGCCAGCAGCTGGACAAAGACAGGTATTCGGCTTAACACTGAAGCTTTCTTT.

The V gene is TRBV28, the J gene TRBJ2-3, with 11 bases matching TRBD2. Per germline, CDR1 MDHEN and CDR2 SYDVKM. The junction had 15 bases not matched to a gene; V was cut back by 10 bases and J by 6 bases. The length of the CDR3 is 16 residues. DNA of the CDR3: TGTGCCACAGAGGGGGATAGCGGGGGGGCATCGGATACGCAGTATTTT. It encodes CATEGDSGGASDTQYF.

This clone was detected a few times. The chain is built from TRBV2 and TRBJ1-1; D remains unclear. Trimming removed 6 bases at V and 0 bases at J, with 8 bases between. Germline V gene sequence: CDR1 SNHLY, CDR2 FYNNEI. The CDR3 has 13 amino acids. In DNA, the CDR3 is TGTGCCAGCAGACCGGTTATGAACACTGAAGCTTTCTTT. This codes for CASRPVMNTEAFF.

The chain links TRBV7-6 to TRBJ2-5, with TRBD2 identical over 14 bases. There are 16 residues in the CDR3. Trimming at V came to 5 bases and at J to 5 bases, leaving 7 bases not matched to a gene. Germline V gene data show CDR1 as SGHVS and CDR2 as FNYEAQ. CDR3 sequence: CASSQTSGGAGETQYF. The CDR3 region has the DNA TGTGCCAGCAGCCAGACTAGCGGGGGGGCCGGGGAGACCCAGTACTTC.

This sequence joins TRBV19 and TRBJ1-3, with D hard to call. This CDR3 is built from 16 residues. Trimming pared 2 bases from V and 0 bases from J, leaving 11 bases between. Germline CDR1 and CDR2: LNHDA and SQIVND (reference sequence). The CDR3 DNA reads TGTGCCAGTAGTATACAACCACGGAGCTCTGGAAACACCATATATTTT. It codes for CASSIQPRSSGNTIYF.

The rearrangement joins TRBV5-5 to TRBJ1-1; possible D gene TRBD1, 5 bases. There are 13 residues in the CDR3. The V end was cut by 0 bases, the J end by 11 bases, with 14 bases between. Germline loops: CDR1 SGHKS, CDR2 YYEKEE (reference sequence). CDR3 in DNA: TGTGCCAGCAGCTTGGTGGACGGGGGTGCGGCTTTCTTT. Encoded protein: CASSLVDGGAAFF.

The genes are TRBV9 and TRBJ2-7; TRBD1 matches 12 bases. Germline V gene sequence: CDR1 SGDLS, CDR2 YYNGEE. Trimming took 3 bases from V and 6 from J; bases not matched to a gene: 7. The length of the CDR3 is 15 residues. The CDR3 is CASSAMGTGGSEQYF. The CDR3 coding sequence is TGTGCCAGCAGCGCTATGGGGACAGGGGGCTCCGAGCAGTACTTC.

CDR3: CASSQEWASGGEGNEQFF. For the CDR3, the DNA is TGCGCCAGCAGCCAAGAGTGGGCTAGCGGGGGGGAAGGGAATGAGCAGTTCTTC. V usage is TRBV4-3 and J usage is TRBJ2-1, with 12 positions matching TRBD2. The CDR3 spans 18 residues. J gave up 7 bases and V 0 bases, and 10 bases lay outside the gene matches. Per germline, CDR1 LGHNA and CDR2 YSLEER.

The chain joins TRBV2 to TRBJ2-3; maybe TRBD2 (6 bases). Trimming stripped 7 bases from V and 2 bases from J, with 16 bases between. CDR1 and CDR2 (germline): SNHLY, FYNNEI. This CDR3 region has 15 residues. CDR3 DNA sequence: TGTGCCAGCAAACCCCGGGACTTATACACAGATACGCAGTATTTT. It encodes CASKPRDLYTDTQYF.

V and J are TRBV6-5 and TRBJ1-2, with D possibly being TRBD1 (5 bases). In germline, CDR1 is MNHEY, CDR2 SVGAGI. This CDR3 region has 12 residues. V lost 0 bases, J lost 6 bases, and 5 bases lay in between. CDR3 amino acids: CASSYSGDGYTF. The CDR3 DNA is TGTGCCAGCAGTTACTCAGGGGATGGCTACACCTTC.

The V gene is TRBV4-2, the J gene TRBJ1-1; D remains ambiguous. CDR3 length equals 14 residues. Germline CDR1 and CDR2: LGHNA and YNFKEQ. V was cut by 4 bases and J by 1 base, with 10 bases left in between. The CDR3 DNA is TGTGCCAGCAGCCCCTATTTTACGAACACTGAAGCTTTCTTT. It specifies CASSPYFTNTEAFF.

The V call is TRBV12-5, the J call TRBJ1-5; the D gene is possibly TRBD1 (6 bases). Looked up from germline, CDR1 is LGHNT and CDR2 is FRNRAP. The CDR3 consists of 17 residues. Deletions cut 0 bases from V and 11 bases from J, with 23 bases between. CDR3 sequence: CASGLVQGYAEGFAQHF. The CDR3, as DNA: TGTGCTAGTGGTTTGGTACAGGGATACGCTGAAGGGTTCGCCCAGCATTTT.

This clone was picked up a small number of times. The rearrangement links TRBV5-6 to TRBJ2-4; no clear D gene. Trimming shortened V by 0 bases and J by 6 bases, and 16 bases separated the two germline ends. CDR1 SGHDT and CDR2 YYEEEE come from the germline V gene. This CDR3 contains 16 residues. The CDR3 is CASSLAPRANGNIQYF. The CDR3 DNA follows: TGTGCCAGCAGCTTGGCTCCTCGCGCGAACGGAAACATTCAGTACTTC.

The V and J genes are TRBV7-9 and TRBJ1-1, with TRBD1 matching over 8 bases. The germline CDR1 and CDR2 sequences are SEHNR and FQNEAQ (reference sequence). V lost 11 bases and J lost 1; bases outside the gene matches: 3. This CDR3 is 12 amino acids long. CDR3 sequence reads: CAGGQGNTEAFF. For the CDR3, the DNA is TGTGCCGGAGGACAGGGGAACACTGAAGCTTTCTTT.

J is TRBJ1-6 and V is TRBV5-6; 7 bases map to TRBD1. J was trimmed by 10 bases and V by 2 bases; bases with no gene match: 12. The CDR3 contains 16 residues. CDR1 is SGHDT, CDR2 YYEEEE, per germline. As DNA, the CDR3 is TGTGCCAGCAGCTTTGGCTCGACAGGGAATCGCTCACCCCTCCACTTT. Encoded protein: CASSFGSTGNRSPLHF.

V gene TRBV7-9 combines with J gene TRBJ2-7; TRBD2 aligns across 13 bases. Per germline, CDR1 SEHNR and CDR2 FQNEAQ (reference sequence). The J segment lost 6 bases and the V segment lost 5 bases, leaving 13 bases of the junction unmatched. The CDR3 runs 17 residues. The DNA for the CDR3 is TGTGCCAGCAGCCCCGTACCGGGACTAGCGGGGTATCGCGAGCAGTACTTC. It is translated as CASSPVPGLAGYREQYF.

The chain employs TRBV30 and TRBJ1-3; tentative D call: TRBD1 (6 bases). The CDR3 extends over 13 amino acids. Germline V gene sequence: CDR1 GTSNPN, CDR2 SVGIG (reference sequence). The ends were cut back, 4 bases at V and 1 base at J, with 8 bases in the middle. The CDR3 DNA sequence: TGTGCCTGGAAACAGGGATCTGGAAACACCATATATTTT. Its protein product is CAWKQGSGNTIYF.

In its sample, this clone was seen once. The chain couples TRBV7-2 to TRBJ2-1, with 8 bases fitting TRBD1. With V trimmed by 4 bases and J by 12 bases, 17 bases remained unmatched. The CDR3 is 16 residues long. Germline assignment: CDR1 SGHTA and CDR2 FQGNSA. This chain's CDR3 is CASSSGRQGPLVGQFF. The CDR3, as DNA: TGTGCCAGCAGCTCAGGCCGACAGGGGCCCTTGGTAGGGCAGTTCTTC.

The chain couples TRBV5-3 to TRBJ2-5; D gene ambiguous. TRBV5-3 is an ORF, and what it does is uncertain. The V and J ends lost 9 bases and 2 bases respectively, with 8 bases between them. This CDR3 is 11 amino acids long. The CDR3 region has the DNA TGTGCCACAAGGCGACAAGAGACCCAGTACTTC. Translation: CATRRQETQYF.

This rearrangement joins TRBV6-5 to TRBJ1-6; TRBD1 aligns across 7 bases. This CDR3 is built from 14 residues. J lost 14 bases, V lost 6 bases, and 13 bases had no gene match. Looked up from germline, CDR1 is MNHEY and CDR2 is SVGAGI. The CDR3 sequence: CASSYDRVAYSLHF. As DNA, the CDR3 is TGTGCCAGCAGCTACGACAGGGTTGCGTATTCCCTCCACTTT.